The clone carrying this TCR beta chain was seen a handful of times. The antigen is not known. Separate cDNA molecules received unique molecular identifiers, which the library attached to them. Each CDR3 protein is one row after TCRdb ran MiXCR on the RACE reads. Of around 380,000 distinct CDR3 sequences listed, 4.8% are singletons. The data derive from a study of human T cells and chemical hapten exposure. The overall study: Diphenylcyclopropenone doses were given weekly to the scalps of patients across the roughly 25-week study. Study-wide results and caveats: No change in TCRs above 1 in 1000 frequency was produced by DPC sensitization.

As to time point: patch test 1, 2 weeks after DPC sensitization. Regarding treatment: therapeutic diphenylcyclopropenone sensitization with weekly scalp DPC. Patients had alopecia, were aged 18 to 70, and were not pregnant. Germline values: CDR1 MNHEY, CDR2 SMNVEV (reference sequence). The CDR3 sequence is 18 residues long. V lost 1 base and J lost 5, with 23 bases in between. This specimen was whole blood, taken in connection with sensitization to the hapten diphenylcyclopropenone (DPC). The gene calls are TRBV27 and TRBJ1-2; TRBD1 might be the D (5 bases). This TCR came from a woman in her forties or fifties with alopecia areata. Some clones in this sample may be carry-over from other donors' samples. CDR3 in amino acids: CASSLLPPGRTRFYGYTF. CDR3 DNA: TGTGCCAGCAGTTTATTGCCCCCGGGACGGACAAGATTTTATGGCTACACCTTC.